A single T cell receptor (beta chain) is shown here with its context. Its antigen is currently unknown. The data were obtained in a study of cytomegalovirus exposure and HLA in healthy donors. General observations from the study: Associated with cytomegalovirus, according to the listing, were about 160 TCR beta chains. In vitro assays verified that three CMV-associated chains recognized CMV antigens specifically.

Sequenced by immunoSEQ multiplex PCR; TCRdb stores in-frame clones only, minus some. The sample has 70,000 to 80,000 clones, around 94% seen once. Germline assignment: CDR1 SEHNR and CDR2 FQNEAQ (reference sequence). The CDR3 length is 15 residues. V lost 5 bases, J lost 0 bases, and 12 bases lay in between. The sequence was collected from a woman aged 18 to 35 in good health and CMV-seropositive. The chain is built from TRBV7-9 and TRBJ2-3; D not resolved. Sequencing was carried out using PBMCs. This CDR3 reads CASSAANPSTDTQYF. The CDR3 nucleotides are TGTGCCAGCAGCGCGGCTAACCCGAGCACAGATACGCAGTATTTT.